These T cell receptor beta chains were read from a single sample in a study of cytomegalovirus exposure and HLA in healthy donors. The protocol was immunoSEQ multiplex PCR, while the TCRdb copy is restricted to in-frame clones and leaves out a portion. The sample has about 190,000 clones; roughly 82% are singletons. The specimen was PBMCs. These receptor sequences come from a woman aged 50 to 60 in good health and CMV-seropositive. The CDR3 runs from the conserved cysteine through the conserved F or W. Fields, in order: V gene, clone size, D gene, CDR3 protein. The D gene is left open where the match is weak. Size values are once, few and many counts, or a class for expanded clones, and some rows have none.

v_call: TRBV20-1
clone_size: -
d_call: -
cdr3_aa: CSASQGSPLHF

v_call: TRBV7-2
clone_size: -
d_call: TRBD1
cdr3_aa: CASSPDGTGGTFYEQYF

v_call: TRBV7-9
clone_size: -
d_call: TRBD2
cdr3_aa: CASSSQGLAGVNEQFF

v_call: TRBV6-5
clone_size: -
d_call: -
cdr3_aa: CAGSRGGNTEAFF

v_call: TRBV5-4
clone_size: -
d_call: TRBD2
cdr3_aa: CASSFSGGTSSYEQYF

v_call: TRBV7-2
clone_size: -
d_call: -
cdr3_aa: CASSRGGTGANVLTF

v_call: TRBV18
clone_size: -
d_call: -
cdr3_aa: CASSRAGVSYEQYF

v_call: TRBV7-2
clone_size: -
d_call: TRBD1
cdr3_aa: CASRLTGPSGGRDEQFF

v_call: TRBV19
clone_size: -
d_call: TRBD1
cdr3_aa: CASTDSGTAEAFF

v_call: TRBV28
clone_size: -
d_call: -
cdr3_aa: CASSLRDNSEQYF

v_call: TRBV2
clone_size: -
d_call: -
cdr3_aa: CASRETKLGGTDTQYF

v_call: TRBV2
clone_size: -
d_call: -
cdr3_aa: CASSGVSGDSNNEQFF

v_call: TRBV6-5
clone_size: -
d_call: TRBD1
cdr3_aa: CASSYGQETQYF

v_call: TRBV11-2
clone_size: -
d_call: TRBD1
cdr3_aa: CASSLGQGYGYTF

v_call: TRBV6-5
clone_size: few
d_call: TRBD1
cdr3_aa: CASSYAGTGSRGYTF

v_call: TRBV5-5
clone_size: -
d_call: -
cdr3_aa: CASSSLGGDFYNSPLHF

v_call: TRBV7-9
clone_size: -
d_call: -
cdr3_aa: CASSSQGTDGYTF

v_call: TRBV5-5
clone_size: -
d_call: TRBD1
cdr3_aa: CASSMGQSPAYEQYF

v_call: TRBV10-3
clone_size: -
d_call: TRBD1
cdr3_aa: CAISDRDRGLGEAFF

v_call: TRBV5-4
clone_size: -
d_call: TRBD2
cdr3_aa: CASSLGGGGKETQYF

v_call: TRBV6-5
clone_size: -
d_call: -
cdr3_aa: CASSRGGETQYF

v_call: TRBV5-1
clone_size: -
d_call: -
cdr3_aa: CASSSVGGYEQYF

v_call: TRBV6-5
clone_size: few
d_call: -
cdr3_aa: CASSTGRTYEQYF

v_call: TRBV11-2
clone_size: -
d_call: TRBD1
cdr3_aa: CASSSIRTGNLIYNEQFF

v_call: TRBV6-4
clone_size: -
d_call: TRBD1
cdr3_aa: CASSSGTGIGTGELFF

v_call: TRBV7-2
clone_size: -
d_call: -
cdr3_aa: CASSLGGWQPQHF

v_call: TRBV6-6
clone_size: -
d_call: -
cdr3_aa: CASSYQGMVRNEQFF

v_call: TRBV5-6
clone_size: -
d_call: -
cdr3_aa: CASSSQGLNTEAFF

v_call: TRBV18
clone_size: -
d_call: TRBD2
cdr3_aa: CASSPLSLLAGFTGELFF

v_call: TRBV7-2
clone_size: -
d_call: -
cdr3_aa: CASSQRAKKGAEKLFF

v_call: TRBV15
clone_size: -
d_call: -
cdr3_aa: CATSRDSGRGLSF

v_call: TRBV11-2
clone_size: -
d_call: TRBD2
cdr3_aa: CASSLVFGTSKVETQYF

v_call: TRBV5-4
clone_size: -
d_call: -
cdr3_aa: CASSRTDSGTEAFF

v_call: TRBV7-3
clone_size: -
d_call: TRBD2
cdr3_aa: CASSSGLAVNEQFF

v_call: TRBV19
clone_size: -
d_call: -
cdr3_aa: CASSANSFPSYNSPLHF

v_call: TRBV7-3
clone_size: -
d_call: -
cdr3_aa: CAGSLGANNEQFF

v_call: TRBV5-6
clone_size: -
d_call: -
cdr3_aa: CASSFSRGRVHHEPLHF

v_call: TRBV7-8
clone_size: -
d_call: TRBD1
cdr3_aa: CASSLQGQGLGGYTF

v_call: TRBV2
clone_size: -
d_call: TRBD2
cdr3_aa: CASSILAGRDIQYF

v_call: TRBV5-1
clone_size: -
d_call: -
cdr3_aa: CASSLGQTANNEQFF

v_call: TRBV28
clone_size: -
d_call: TRBD1
cdr3_aa: CASSLTGDAGYTF

v_call: TRBV6-1
clone_size: -
d_call: -
cdr3_aa: CASSSAGLGNEKLFF

v_call: TRBV11-3
clone_size: -
d_call: -
cdr3_aa: CASSQGTQTQETQYF